The entry below describes one TCR beta chain. The antigen remains undetermined. This specimen belongs to a study of blood T cells in healthy people across ages. PCR was performed a second time for 7 to 11 cycles using a sample-barcoded 5' primer and a J-beta primer mix. TCRdb re-derived calls from the 5' RACE reads in MiXCR, one entry per CDR3 protein. The sample gives 1.5 million to 2 million distinct CDR3 sequences, 28% of which show up once; less than 9.5% is in the top ten. Study-wide findings and caveats: Strong correlation linked observed beta diversity and percent naive T cells. Diversity of TCR beta per million T cells declined in a roughly linear way with age. In long-lived donors, naive CD4+ cell counts and diversity exceeded those of aged donors.

CDR3 size: 15 residues. Germline CDR1 reads SGDLS; CDR2 reads YYNGEE. V shed 6 bases and J 2 bases; nucleotides not matched to a gene: 6. The chain recombines TRBV9 with TRBJ2-3, with 10 bases matching TRBD2. The TCR comes from a woman aged 25-40 years in good health. The sample comprised blood. The CDR3 spells CASNLAGGFTDTQYF. The DNA of the CDR3 is TGTGCCAGCAATTTAGCGGGGGGCTTCACAGATACGCAGTATTTT. Based on the CDR3 plus reference TRBV9 and TRBJ2-3, the full variable domain is DSGVTQTPKHLITATGQRVTLRCSPRSGDLSVYWYQQSLDQGLQFLIQYYNGEERAKGNILERFSAQQFPDLHSELNLSSLELGDSALYFCASNLAGGFTDTQYFGPGTRLTVL.